A single sample gave rise to the 25 T cell receptor beta chains below, sequenced in a study of shared clonotypes between healthy human individuals (TCRdb year 2020). Libraries came from the immunoSEQ multiplex PCR assay. Drawn from immuneACCESS, this table holds only the in-frame rearrangements with V and J called that TCRdb kept. Clones are partly lost; checked studies trace under half to an unresolved V gene and leave the rest unexplained. The sample table records some 580,000 clones; around 97% of these occur just once. Together, the top ten hold about 0.06% of the sample. Input material: naive CD4+ T cells sorted from blood. The meaning of the sample's cell subset or site label: CD45RA+ positively selected. The receptor set was obtained from a woman younger than 45 in good health.

The gene calls are TRBV5-4 and TRBJ2-7; a weak D match, TRBD1 (6 bases). V shed 4 bases and J shed 3 bases, with 17 bases lying between them. This CDR3 spans 15 amino acids. Germline CDR1 reads SGHNT; CDR2 reads YYREEE (reference sequence). DNA of the CDR3: TGTGCCAGCAGCGCGCACGAGACAGGAAACTACGAGCAGTACTTC. This encodes CASSAHETGNYEQYF.

The rearrangement links TRBV19 to TRBJ1-1; 9 bases match TRBD1. The V gene end was trimmed by 5 bases and the J gene end by 5 bases; junction bases not matched to a gene: 6. The CDR3 covers 14 residues. CDR1 LNHDA and CDR2 SQIVND come from the germline V gene (reference sequence). Here the CDR3 DNA reads TGTGCCAGTAGTGTACAGGGGGCCTTAACTGAAGCTTTCTTT. Translating gives CASSVQGALTEAFF. The full variable domain, its missing parts supplied by reference TRBV19 and TRBJ1-1, is DGGITQSPKYLFRKEGQNVTLSCEQNLNHDAMYWYRQDPGQGLRLIYYSQIVNDFQKGDIAEGYSVSREKKESFPLTVTSAQKNPTAFYLCASSVQGALTEAFFGQGTRLTVV.

This rearrangement joins TRBV28 to TRBJ2-7, with D hard to call. This CDR3 is built from 14 residues. The germline V gene has CDR1 MDHEN and CDR2 SYDVKM. The V and J ends lost 6 bases and 0 bases respectively, with 12 bases between them. The CDR3 here is CASSHVLSSYEQYF. CDR3 bases: TGTGCCAGCAGCCACGTTCTAAGCTCCTACGAGCAGTACTTC.

The rearrangement links TRBV27 to TRBJ2-3; 7 nucleotides line up with TRBD1. In germline, CDR1 is MNHEY, CDR2 SMNVEV (reference sequence). This CDR3 has 16 amino acids. V dropped 2 bases and J dropped 4; count of bases not matched to a gene: 9. This CDR3 reads CASSLLQGLSADTQYF. Here the CDR3 DNA reads TGTGCCAGCAGTTTACTACAGGGGCTAAGTGCAGATACGCAGTATTTT.

A single count supports this clone. The chain links TRBV5-4 to TRBJ2-7, with D possibly TRBD2 on 6 matching bases. This CDR3 region has 13 residues. Germline V gene data show CDR1 as SGHNT and CDR2 as YYREEE (reference sequence). V was trimmed by 4 bases and J by 2 bases, leaving 10 bases between them. The DNA for the CDR3 is TGTGCCAGCAGCCCCGGGACTCCCTACGAGCAGTACTTC. It encodes CASSPGTPYEQYF.

J is TRBJ1-1 and V is TRBV28, with TRBD1 identical over 8 bases. CDR1 and CDR2 (germline): MDHEN, SYDVKM. Losses at the gene ends were 3 bases for V and 1 base for J; bases not matched to a gene: 10. The CDR3 totals 17 residues. CDR3 region: CASSFQGALLKNTEAFF. In DNA, the CDR3 is TGTGCCAGCAGTTTCCAGGGGGCGCTTCTAAAGAACACTGAAGCTTTCTTT.

The rearrangement joins TRBV27 to TRBJ1-2; 11 bases fit TRBD1. This CDR3 is built from 14 residues. Germline V gene lookup returns CDR1 MNHEY and CDR2 SMNVEV (reference sequence). With V trimmed by 7 bases and J by 6 bases, 7 bases remained unmatched. In DNA, the CDR3 is TGTGCCAGCACCGGGACAGGGGGGATCAATGGCTACACCTTC. It encodes CASTGTGGINGYTF.

The table lists this clone with a few counts. The CDR3 loop is CASSSGQHQPQHF. CDR3 coding DNA: TGTGCCAGCAGCTCCGGACAGCATCAGCCCCAGCATTTT. The J gene is TRBJ1-5, the V gene TRBV6-5, with D perhaps TRBD1 (6 bases). Germline V gene data show CDR1 as MNHEY and CDR2 as SVGAGI. The V end was cut by 6 bases, the J end by 5 bases, with 11 bases between. CDR3 length equals 13 residues.

This clone was seen only once. V is TRBV5-1 and J is TRBJ2-3; 13 bases agree with TRBD2. CDR3 size: 17 residues. Trimming removed 0 bases from V and 4 bases from J; junction bases left unmatched: 5. CDR1 and CDR2 (germline): SGHRS, YFSETQ. DNA of the CDR3: TGCGCCAGCAGCTTGGGGACTAGCGGGAGCATCGCAGATACGCAGTATTTT. This gives the protein CASSLGTSGSIADTQYF.

This chain links TRBV6-5 with TRBJ2-7; maybe TRBD1 (5 bases). V was clipped by 10 bases and J by 1 base, with 11 bases between them. CDR1 MNHEY and CDR2 SVGAGI come from the germline V gene. The CDR3 runs to 12 residues. The CDR3 sequence: CATQGDSYEQYF. CDR3 DNA sequence: TGTGCCACCCAAGGGGATTCCTACGAGCAGTACTTC.

The chain combines TRBV6-1 with TRBJ2-7; D may correspond to TRBD1 or TRBD2 (5 bases each). Germline V gives CDR1 MNHNS, CDR2 SASEGT. The CDR3 loop spans 15 amino acids. Trimming took off 1 base at V and 2 bases at J, with 12 bases between the two ends. For the CDR3, the DNA is TGTGCCAGCAGTGAAGTTCCCGGGGCGACCTACGAGCAGTACTTC. This sequence encodes CASSEVPGATYEQYF.

The gene calls are TRBV6-1 and TRBJ2-7, with 7 bases that match TRBD1. This CDR3 region has 15 residues. V was clipped by 0 bases and J by 2 bases; unmatched bases: 4. Germline V gives CDR1 MNHNS, CDR2 SASEGT. CDR3 sequence (DNA): TGTGCCAGCAGTGAAGCAGCCGGGACAGCCTACGAGCAGTACTTC. Its protein is CASSEAAGTAYEQYF.

This clone came up once. This sequence joins TRBV10-1 and TRBJ2-3; D possibly matches TRBD1 or TRBD2 (5 bases each). The germline V gene encodes CDR1 WNHNN and CDR2 SYGVQD (reference sequence). Trimming removed 6 bases at V and 0 bases at J, with 13 bases between. The CDR3 is 15 residues long. The CDR3, as DNA: TGCGCCAGCAGCCCCGGGACCACTAGCACAGATACGCAGTATTTT. Translating gives CASSPGTTSTDTQYF.

The chain is built from TRBV10-3 and TRBJ2-1; D gene uncertain. The CDR3 length is 12 residues. The germline V and J ends were trimmed by 4 bases and 6 bases, with 7 bases remaining between them. Germline CDR1 and CDR2: ENHRY and SYGVKD. This chain's CDR3 is CAISVGVNEQFF. The DNA of the CDR3 is TGTGCCATCAGTGTAGGAGTCAATGAGCAGTTCTTC.

Concerning this clone itself: A junction end diverges from the germline sequence, so it may reflect a read error. V usage is TRBV11-2 and J usage is TRBJ2-3, with 7 positions matching TRBD2. The CDR3 length is 16 residues. The germline V gene encodes CDR1 SGHAT and CDR2 FQNNGV. The CDR3 bases are TGTGCCAGCACCTTAACCCTAGCGGTCGACACAGATACGCAGTATTTT. This codes for CASTLTLAVDTDTQYF. The whole variable domain, remainder taken from reference TRBV11-2 and TRBJ2-3, is EAGVAQSPRYKIIEKRQSVAFWCNPISGHATLYWYQQILGQGPKLLIQFQNNGVVDDSQLPKDRFSAERLKGVDSTLKIQPAKLEDSAVYLCASTLTLAVDTDTQYFGPGTRLTVL.

The rearrangement links TRBV19 to TRBJ2-3; TRBD2 is a possible D gene (5 bases). Germline V CDR1 and CDR2: LNHDA, SQIVND (reference sequence). The V end lost 1 base, the J end lost 2 bases, and 7 bases lay between the germline ends. The CDR3 spans 14 residues. DNA of the CDR3: TGTGCCAGTAGTATAGGGAGGTACACAGATACGCAGTATTTT. Protein: CASSIGRYTDTQYF.

J is TRBJ1-1 and V is TRBV10-3; 8 positions match TRBD1. The CDR3 length is 13 residues. V lost 10 bases, J lost 0 bases, and 4 bases stayed unmatched. From germline, CDR1 is ENHRY and CDR2 SYGVKD. CDR3 coding DNA: TGTGCCACCCGACAGGGGCTGAACACTGAAGCTTTCTTT. Encoded protein: CATRQGLNTEAFF.

The chain recombines TRBV27 with TRBJ1-5; possible D gene TRBD1, 5 bases. The germline V gene has CDR1 MNHEY and CDR2 SMNVEV (reference sequence). This CDR3 has 18 residues. Trimming left V 6 bases short and J 0 bases short, with 21 bases between. CDR3 DNA: TGTGCCAGCAGATCATTACTCCGGGACGGGAGTAGCAATCAGCCCCAGCATTTT. It yields the protein CASRSLLRDGSSNQPQHF.

Turning to this clone: Other DNA sequences in the sample encode the same CDR3. The chain is built from TRBV19 and TRBJ1-2; D gene unclear. V lost 3 bases, J lost 4 bases, and 9 bases lay in between. The germline V gene encodes CDR1 LNHDA and CDR2 SQIVND (reference sequence). The CDR3 covers 13 residues. In DNA form, the CDR3 reads TGTGCCAGTAGTATCGTAGGCAGCTATGGCTACACCTTC. Amino acids: CASSIVGSYGYTF. The variable domain in full, with the rest retrieved from reference TRBV19 and TRBJ1-2, is DGGITQSPKYLFRKEGQNVTLSCEQNLNHDAMYWYRQDPGQGLRLIYYSQIVNDFQKGDIAEGYSVSREKKESFPLTVTSAQKNPTAFYLCASSIVGSYGYTFGSGTRLTVV.

V usage is TRBV19 and J usage is TRBJ2-1, with TRBD1 as a possible D gene (5 bases). CDR3 length equals 13 residues. Trimming took 5 bases from V and 9 from J, leaving 14 bases between them. Germline CDR1 and CDR2: LNHDA and SQIVND (reference sequence). CDR3 amino acids: CASSSDTSGEQFF. CDR3 DNA: TGTGCCAGTAGTTCGGACACTTCTGGTGAGCAGTTCTTC.

CDR3 nucleotides: TGTGCCAGCACCCAAAGCGGCAGGCAGACTGAAGCTTTCTTT. This encodes CASTQSGRQTEAFF. This chain joins TRBV27 and TRBJ1-1, with no clear D. The CDR3 is made up of 14 amino acids. The germline gives CDR1 MNHEY, CDR2 SMNVEV (reference sequence). Trimming removed 7 bases from V and 5 bases from J, with 17 bases in between.

The V gene is TRBV2, the J gene TRBJ2-1; 15 bases map to TRBD2. V lost 6 bases and J lost 9; bases outside the gene matches: 6. Germline V lookup: CDR1 SNHLY, CDR2 FYNNEI. CDR3 length: 15 residues. Written as DNA, the CDR3 is TGTGCCAGCAGGAGGACTAGCGGGAGGGCGGGTGAGCAGTTCTTC. Its protein is CASRRTSGRAGEQFF.

The chain has TRBV19 and TRBJ1-5; 7 bases are shared with TRBD1. Germline lookup yields CDR1 LNHDA and CDR2 SQIVND (reference sequence). The CDR3 spans 13 residues. Trimming at V came to 5 bases and at J to 6 bases, leaving 4 bases not matched to a gene. CDR3 nucleotides: TGTGCCAGTAGTCCACAGGGGATTCAGCCCCAGCATTTT. This codes for CASSPQGIQPQHF.

The V gene is TRBV27, the J gene TRBJ1-2, with D unresolved. The CDR3 length is 14 residues. CDR1 is MNHEY, CDR2 SMNVEV, per germline (reference sequence). Trimming stripped 6 bases from V and 3 bases from J, with 14 bases between. CDR3 residues: CASSRGRADYGYTF. The CDR3 nucleotides are TGTGCCAGCAGCCGGGGTAGGGCCGACTATGGCTACACCTTC.

In this sample, this clone turned up once. The chain has TRBV7-2 and TRBJ2-1, with D perhaps matching TRBD2 (5 bases). Germline V gene lookup returns CDR1 SGHTA and CDR2 FQGNSA. CDR3 length: 19 residues. The ends were cut back, 5 bases at V and 4 bases at J, with 27 bases in the middle. CDR3 amino acids: CASSPRVSGGRRPYNEQFF. The CDR3 nucleotides are TGTGCCAGCAGCCCCCGGGTCTCTGGCGGGCGGAGGCCGTACAATGAGCAGTTCTTC. The whole variable domain, remainder taken from reference TRBV7-2 and TRBJ2-1, is GAGVSQSPSNKVTEKGKDVELRCDPISGHTALYWYRQSLGQGLEFLIYFQGNSAPDKSGLPSDRFSAERTGGSVSTLTIQRTQQEDSAVYLCASSPRVSGGRRPYNEQFFGPGTRLTVL.